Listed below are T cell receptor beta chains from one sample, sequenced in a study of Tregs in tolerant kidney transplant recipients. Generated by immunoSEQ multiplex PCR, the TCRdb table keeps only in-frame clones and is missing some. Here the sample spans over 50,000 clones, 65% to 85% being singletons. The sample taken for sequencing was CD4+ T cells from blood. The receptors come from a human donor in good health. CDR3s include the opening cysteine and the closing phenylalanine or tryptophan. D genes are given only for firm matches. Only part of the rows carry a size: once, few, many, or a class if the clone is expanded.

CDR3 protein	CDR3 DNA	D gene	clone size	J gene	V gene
CASSLDSDTQYF	TGTGCCAGCAGCTTAGACTCAGATACGCAGTATTTT	.	few	TRBJ2-3	TRBV7-9
CASSLPAAPAGYNEQFF	TGTGCCAGCAGCCTCCCCGCCGCCCCGGCGGGTTACAATGAGCAGTTCTTC	.	once	TRBJ2-1	TRBV21-1
CATRQDSYNEQFF	TGTGCCACCCGACAGGACTCCTACAATGAGCAGTTCTTC	.	once	TRBJ2-1	TRBV11-3
CASSILSGELFF	TGTGCCAGCAGCATCCTCTCCGGGGAGCTGTTTTTT	.	.	TRBJ2-2	TRBV5-5
CASKGVSGPGNEQFF	TGTGCCAGCAAGGGTGTTAGCGGACCGGGCAATGAGCAGTTCTTC	.	.	TRBJ2-1	TRBV2
CASSVRDGKNQPQHF	TGTGCCAGCAGTGTCCGGGACGGAAAGAATCAGCCCCAGCATTTT	.	once	TRBJ1-5	TRBV25-1
CASSFKLASPKHEQYF	TGTGCCAGCAGTTTTAAGTTGGCTAGCCCCAAGCACGAGCAGTACTTC	.	.	TRBJ2-7	TRBV28
CASSPREVYNEQFF	TGTGCCAGCAGCCCGCGAGAGGTGTACAATGAGCAGTTCTTC	.	.	TRBJ2-1	TRBV9
CAWSVISGKNTIYF	TGTGCCTGGAGTGTTATCAGTGGAAAAAACACCATATATTTT	.	.	TRBJ1-3	TRBV30
CASRSQGRAEETQYF	TGTGCCAGTAGATCCCAGGGGCGCGCCGAAGAGACCCAGTACTTC	.	.	TRBJ2-5	TRBV19
CASSRGSEQFF	TGTGCCAGCAGCCGCGGAAGTGAGCAGTTCTTC	.	.	TRBJ2-1	TRBV6-5
CASRQGLAGGNEQFF	TGTGCCAGCAGACAGGGACTAGCGGGAGGGAATGAGCAGTTCTTC	TRBD2	.	TRBJ2-1	TRBV11-2
CATSLGRRTEETQYF	TGTGCCACAAGCTTGGGACGGCGGACGGAAGAGACCCAGTACTTC	.	.	TRBJ2-5	TRBV10-3